The TCR beta chain described here comes from a study of T cell responses to AZD1222 COVID-19 vaccine. This clone was detected only once. The CDR3 spans 13 residues. Germline V gene lookup returns CDR1 MRHNA and CDR2 SNTAGT. The V and J ends lost 8 bases and 7 bases respectively, with 17 bases between them. Generated by immunoSEQ multiplex PCR, the TCRdb table keeps only in-frame clones and is missing some. The table lists about 150,000 clones, 85% to 90% of them singletons, with over 1.5% in the top ten. The TCR was taken from an adult in good health. This sequence joins TRBV6-4 and TRBJ1-2; maybe TRBD1 (5 bases). The starting material was peripheral blood, obtained on day 0 of AZD1222 vaccination. The CDR3 sequence: CASRAEGMGGYTF. CDR3 DNA: TGTGCCAGCCGCGCGGAGGGGATGGGTGGCTACACCTTC.